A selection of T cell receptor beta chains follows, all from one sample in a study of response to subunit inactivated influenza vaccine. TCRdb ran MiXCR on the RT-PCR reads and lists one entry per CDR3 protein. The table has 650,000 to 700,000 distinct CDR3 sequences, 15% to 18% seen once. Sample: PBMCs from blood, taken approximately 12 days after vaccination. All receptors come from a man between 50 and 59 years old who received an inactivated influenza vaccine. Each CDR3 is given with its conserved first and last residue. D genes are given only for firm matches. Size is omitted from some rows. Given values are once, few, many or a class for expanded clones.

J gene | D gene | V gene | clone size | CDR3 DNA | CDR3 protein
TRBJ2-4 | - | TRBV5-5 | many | TGTGCCAGCAGCTTGGCGGGGAACCGGGCCAAAAACATTCAGTACTTC | CASSLAGNRAKNIQYF
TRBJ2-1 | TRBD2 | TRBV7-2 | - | TGTGCCAGCAGCATTAGCGGGAGGGTGAGCAATGAGCAGTTCTTC | CASSISGRVSNEQFF
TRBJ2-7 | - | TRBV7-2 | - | TGTGCCAGCAGCTTAACTAGATTAACGGGGGTGAGCGAGCAGTACTTC | CASSLTRLTGVSEQYF
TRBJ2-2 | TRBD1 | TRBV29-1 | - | TGCAGCGTCCACCAGGGGGCTGGGTACACCGGGGAGCTGTTTTTT | CSVHQGAGYTGELFF
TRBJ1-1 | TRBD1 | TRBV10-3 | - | TGTGCCATCAGTGGGACAGGGAGGACTGAAGCTTTCTTT | CAISGTGRTEAFF
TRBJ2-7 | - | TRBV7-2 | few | TGTGCCAGCAGCTTAGAGGGGGGATGGTACGAGCAGTACTTC | CASSLEGGWYEQYF
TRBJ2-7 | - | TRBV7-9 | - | TGTGCCAGCAGCTTAGCCGGGAGTGACTACGAGCAGTACTTC | CASSLAGSDYEQYF
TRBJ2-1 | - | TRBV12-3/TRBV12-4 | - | TGTGCCAGCAGTTCGGGGGCGGACAATGAGCAGTTCTTC | CASSSGADNEQFF
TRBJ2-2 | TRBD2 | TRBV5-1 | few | TGCGCCAGCAGTCCGACTAGCGGGAGCCCCGGCACCGGGGAGCTGTTTTTT | CASSPTSGSPGTGELFF
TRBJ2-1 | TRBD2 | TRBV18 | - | TGTGCCAGCTCACCACCAAACTTACCGGGAGGTCCCCTCAATGAGCAGTTCTTC | CASSPPNLPGGPLNEQFF
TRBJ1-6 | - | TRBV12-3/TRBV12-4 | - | TGTGCCAGCAGTCTAGTATCGGACAGAAATTCACCCCTCCACTTT | CASSLVSDRNSPLHF
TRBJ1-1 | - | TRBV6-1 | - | TGTGCCAGCGTCGAGGGGGTAGGGACTGAAGCTTTCTTT | CASVEGVGTEAFF
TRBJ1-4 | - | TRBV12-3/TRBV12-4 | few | TGTGCCAGCAGCATAGGGGGTCTGGGTGAAAAACTGTTTTTT | CASSIGGLGEKLFF